This T cell receptor (beta chain) was observed in a study of blood T cell repertoires in COVID-19. A few counts support this clone. This CDR3 has 14 amino acids. The V gene end was trimmed by 1 base and the J gene end by 7 bases; junction bases not matched to a gene: 4. CDR1 and CDR2 (germline): SGHTA, FQGNSA. Clones were sequenced by immunoSEQ multiplex PCR, and TCRdb holds only the in-frame ones, with some missing. This table holds about 50,000 clones, approximately 82% found once. The chain carries TRBV7-2 and TRBJ2-5; 9 bases are a match to TRBD1. The TCR sequence derives from a man in his 70s with active COVID-19. The sequencing input was peripheral blood. The CDR3 coding sequence is TGTGCCAGCAGCTTAGTGGGACAGGGAATGACCCAGTACTTC. Translated, it gives CASSLVGQGMTQYF.